Each of the 4 T cell receptor beta chains below was sequenced from the same sample in a study of blood T cell repertoires in COVID-19. Libraries were prepared by immunoSEQ multiplex PCR; TCRdb keeps only in-frame clonotypes and omits some of them. The sample consists of some 400,000 clones, around 84% of them appearing once. Sequenced: peripheral blood. The origin of the receptors is a human donor with acute or convalescent COVID-19. The donor label of this sample is uncertain.

The chain employs TRBV6-5 and TRBJ1-3, with a weak D call TRBD1 (5 bases). From germline, CDR1 is MNHEY and CDR2 SVGAGI. V shed 4 bases and J shed 0 bases, with 13 bases lying between them. CDR3 length: 16 amino acids. This CDR3 is CASSSTVFNSGNTIYF. CDR3 sequence (DNA): TGTGCCAGCAGTTCGACAGTCTTCAACTCTGGAAACACCATATATTTT.

The CDR3 DNA reads as TGTGCCTGGAATAGACAGGGCTACGAGCAGTACTTC. This sequence encodes CAWNRQGYEQYF. The genes are TRBV30 and TRBJ2-7; TRBD1 matches at 7 bases. Per germline, CDR1 GTSNPN and CDR2 SVGIG (reference sequence). This CDR3 contains 12 residues. J was trimmed by 3 bases and V by 4 bases; bases with no gene match: 3.

The CDR3 sequence is CASSFGTGRPEKLFF. The CDR3 coding sequence is TGTGCCAGCAGTTTCGGGACAGGGAGGCCCGAAAAACTGTTTTTT. The chain recombines TRBV28 with TRBJ1-4, with 9 bases fitting TRBD1. The CDR3 covers 15 residues. Trimming cost V 3 bases and J 8 bases; bases outside gene matches: 7. Germline CDR1 reads MDHEN; CDR2 reads SYDVKM.

This clone was seen just once. The gene calls are TRBV3-1 (or the pseudogene TRBV3-2) and TRBJ1-1, with D possibly matching TRBD1 (6 bases). This CDR3 has 17 residues. V lost 4 bases, J lost 0 bases, and 18 bases lay in between. Germline V gene sequence: CDR1 LGHDT, CDR2 YNNKEL (reference sequence). The CDR3 DNA sequence: TGTGCCAGCAGCCCGAAGCTGAGGACAGCTTTGAACACTGAAGCTTTCTTT. It is translated as CASSPKLRTALNTEAFF.